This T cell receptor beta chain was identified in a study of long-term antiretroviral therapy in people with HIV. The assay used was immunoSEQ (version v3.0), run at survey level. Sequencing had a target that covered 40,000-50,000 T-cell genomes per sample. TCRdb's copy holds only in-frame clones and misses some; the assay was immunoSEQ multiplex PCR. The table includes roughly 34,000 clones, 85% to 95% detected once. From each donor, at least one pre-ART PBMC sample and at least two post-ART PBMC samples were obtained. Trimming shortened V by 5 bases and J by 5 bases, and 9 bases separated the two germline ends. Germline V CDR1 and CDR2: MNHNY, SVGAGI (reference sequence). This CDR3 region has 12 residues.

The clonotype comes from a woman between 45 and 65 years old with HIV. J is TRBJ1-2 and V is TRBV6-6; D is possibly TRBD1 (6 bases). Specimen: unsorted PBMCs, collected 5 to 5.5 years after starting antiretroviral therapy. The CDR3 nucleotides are TGTGCCAGCAGTAGGACAGAATATGGCTACACCTTC. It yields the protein CASSRTEYGYTF.